Listed below are T cell receptor beta chains from one sample, sequenced in a study of vaccination effects on CD4 cells after COVID-19. Assay: immunoSEQ multiplex PCR; the TCRdb copy retains only in-frame clones and omits some. The sample includes tens of thousands of clones, around 79% of them seen just once. Their recognized antigens are unknown. The input for sequencing was CD4+ T cells from PBMCs cultured without peptide, taken after COVID-19 vaccination. All receptors come from a human donor who had a prior SARS-CoV-2 infection. Both conserved end residues are part of each CDR3.

CDR3: CASSLVAAQETQYF
J: TRBJ2-5
V: TRBV5-1

CDR3: CASSLTGLAGVSSYNEQFF
J: TRBJ2-1
V: TRBV7-9

CDR3: CASSLGQSYEKLFF
J: TRBJ1-4
V: TRBV7-9

CDR3: CASSDAQGWNTEAFF
J: TRBJ1-1
V: TRBV6-1

CDR3: CATFGQSNTEAFF
J: TRBJ1-1
V: TRBV2

CDR3: CASSGLGGDTQYF
J: TRBJ2-3
V: TRBV2

CDR3: CATRGTGITEAFF
J: TRBJ1-1
V: TRBV15

CDR3: CASSSDMAHQPQHF
J: TRBJ1-5
V: TRBV7-2

CDR3: CASSLSWVGGEQYF
J: TRBJ2-7
V: TRBV27

CDR3: CASRPSSVYEQYF
J: TRBJ2-7
V: TRBV12-3/TRBV12-4

CDR3: CASSTTGATNQPQHF
J: TRBJ1-5
V: TRBV6-2/TRBV6-3

CDR3: CASSIHREYGYTF
J: TRBJ1-2
V: TRBV7-9

CDR3: CASSLDLGASNSPLHF
J: TRBJ1-6
V: TRBV11-2

CDR3: CASSLGTGELFF
J: TRBJ2-2
V: TRBV9

CDR3: CASSLVSGVGYGYTF
J: TRBJ1-2
V: TRBV7-2

CDR3: CASSLLAGGELFF
J: TRBJ2-2
V: TRBV12-3/TRBV12-4

CDR3: CATSKTGGRATNEKLFF
J: TRBJ1-4
V: TRBV15

CDR3: CASSRTGEGDEQFF
J: TRBJ2-1
V: TRBV19

CDR3: CASSPLAGPYNEQFF
J: TRBJ2-1
V: TRBV3-1/TRBV3-2

CDR3: CASSEYRSTGELFF
J: TRBJ2-2
V: TRBV6-1

CDR3: CASSLDGRYNSPLHF
J: TRBJ1-6
V: TRBV19

CDR3: CASSQGGSVSGELFF
J: TRBJ2-2
V: TRBV4-3

CDR3: CASKDIRAPEQFF
J: TRBJ2-1
V: TRBV6-5

CDR3: CASSLWGLGQYF
J: TRBJ2-7
V: TRBV5-8

CDR3: CASTNTGNYGYTF
J: TRBJ1-2
V: TRBV12-3/TRBV12-4

CDR3: CASSPDYSDTQYF
J: TRBJ2-3
V: TRBV18

CDR3: CAWSRDPENTEAFF
J: TRBJ1-1
V: TRBV30